The present TCR beta chain was sequenced within a study of PD-1 blockade in classical Hodgkin lymphoma. Produced via immunoSEQ multiplex PCR; TCRdb's table is partial and in-frame only. This table has tens of thousands of clones, about nine tenths appearing once. The CDR3 is made up of 16 amino acids. V gave up 6 bases and J gave up 3 bases; unmatched junction bases: 9. Looked up from germline, CDR1 is MGHRA and CDR2 is YSYEKL. Every patient had relapsed following autologous stem cell transplantation, and cohorts differed in brentuximab vedotin exposure. This clone was picked up one time. This sequence was found in a human donor with classical Hodgkin lymphoma. V usage is TRBV4-1 and J usage is TRBJ2-1; 9 bases map to TRBD1. The source material was peripheral blood mononuclear cells (PBMCs), sampled at baseline. This chain's CDR3 is CASSAGVGQGYNEQFF. CDR3 nucleotides: TGCGCCAGCAGTGCCGGTGTGGGACAGGGCTACAATGAGCAGTTCTTC.